These 18 T cell receptor beta chains were all obtained from the same sample, sequenced in a study of Graves' ophthalmopathy and Graves' hyperthyroidism. Amplified material comprised TCR beta CDR3 regions derived from RNA transcripts. After a first-round RT-PCR with HTBI primers, a second-round multiplex PCR was run. One entry per CDR3 protein, called by TCRdb with MiXCR from the multiplex PCR reads. The sample carries around 600,000 distinct CDR3 sequences, about 38% recorded once. Sequencing was carried out using peripheral blood. Receptors originate from an adult man with Graves' ophthalmopathy.

The table lists this clonotype with a few counts. The V call is TRBV11-2, the J call TRBJ2-7, with D maybe TRBD2 (6 bases). Trimming stripped 1 base from V and 6 bases from J, with 16 bases between. The CDR3 sequence is 15 residues long. Germline CDR1 is SGHAT and CDR2 is FQNNGV. CDR3 protein: CASSLAGARPREQYF. The CDR3, as DNA: TGTGCCAGCAGCTTAGCGGGAGCTCGACCGCGCGAGCAGTACTTC.

The table lists this clonotype with many counts. V is TRBV11-2 and J is TRBJ1-2; the match to TRBD1 covers 7 bases. This CDR3 spans 17 amino acids. V shed 2 bases, J shed 2 bases, and the junction held 11 bases outside the gene matches. Looked up from germline, CDR1 is SGHAT and CDR2 is FQNNGV. CDR3 nucleotides: TGTGCCAGCAGCTTACCTAGACAGGGACCGCAGAACTATGGCTACACCTTC. Its protein is CASSLPRQGPQNYGYTF.

Ten or more counts support this clonotype. V is TRBV2 and J is TRBJ1-4, with D hard to call. The CDR3 spans 16 residues. CDR1 is SNHLY, CDR2 FYNNEI, per germline. V lost 3 bases and J 0 bases, leaving 11 bases between the germline ends. The CDR3 bases are TGTGCCAGCAGTGAGTCGGCATCGACAACTAATGAAAAACTGTTTTTT. It codes for CASSESASTTNEKLFF.

This clonotype was observed many times. This chain uses TRBV19 with TRBJ2-5; perhaps D is TRBD1 or TRBD2 (6 bases each). V gave up 3 bases and J gave up 5 bases, with 10 bases separating them. Germline CDR1 is LNHDA and CDR2 is SQIVND (reference sequence). The CDR3 contains 13 residues. As DNA, the CDR3 is TGTGCCAGTAGTATGGGGGGCACGGAGACCCAGTACTTC. Protein sequence: CASSMGGTETQYF. The full variable domain, in which reference TRBV19 and TRBJ2-5 provide the parts outside the CDR3, is DGGITQSPKYLFRKEGQNVTLSCEQNLNHDAMYWYRQDPGQGLRLIYYSQIVNDFQKGDIAEGYSVSREKKESFPLTVTSAQKNPTAFYLCASSMGGTETQYFGPGTRLLVL.

In its sample, this clonotype was seen many times. The chain combines TRBV29-1 with TRBJ1-1; possibly TRBD1 for D (5 bases). Germline V lookup: CDR1 SQVTM, CDR2 ANQGSEA. Trimming left V 7 bases short and J 4 bases short, with 16 bases between. The CDR3 extends over 13 amino acids. The CDR3 protein is CSAEATDVTEAFF. The CDR3 nucleotides are TGCAGCGCCGAGGCGACAGACGTCACTGAAGCTTTCTTT. Filled out from reference TRBV29-1 and TRBJ1-1, the complete variable domain reads SAVISQKPSRDICQRGTSLTIQCQVDSQVTMMFWYRQQPGQSLTLIATANQGSEATYESGFVIDKFPISRPNLTFSTLTVSNMSPEDSSIYLCSAEATDVTEAFFGQGTRLTVV.

This rearrangement joins TRBV6-2 or TRBV6-3 to TRBJ1-5; TRBD1 aligns across 10 bases. CDR3 length: 17 amino acids. Germline V lookup: CDR1 MNHEY, CDR2 SVGEGT. With 6 bases clipped from V and 6 bases from J, the junction kept 14 bases outside the gene matches. The CDR3 is CASSPRQGAPRGQPQHF. CDR3 bases: TGTGCCAGCAGCCCTCGACAGGGGGCGCCCCGGGGTCAGCCCCAGCATTTT.

This clonotype occurred a few times. This CDR3 reads CASSETAGPAYNEQFF. As DNA, the CDR3 is TGTGCCAGCAGTGAAACGGCGGGGCCAGCCTACAATGAGCAGTTCTTC. The V call is TRBV25-1, the J call TRBJ2-1; D may be TRBD2 (6 bases). This CDR3 is built from 16 residues. Germline CDR1 MGHDK, CDR2 SYGVNS. The germline V and J ends were trimmed by 2 bases and 2 bases, with 13 bases remaining between them.

At least ten counts were recorded for this clonotype. V gene TRBV20-1 combines with J gene TRBJ1-2; perhaps TRBD1 as D (5 bases). Germline V lookup: CDR1 DFQATT, CDR2 SNEGSKA (reference sequence). The germline V and J ends were trimmed by 3 bases and 3 bases, with 14 bases remaining between them. This CDR3 spans 14 amino acids. CDR3 region: CSARAQGSDYGYTF. The CDR3 coding sequence is TGCAGTGCTAGGGCTCAGGGATCGGACTATGGCTACACCTTC.

V and J are TRBV20-1 and TRBJ1-4, with a possible D match to TRBD1 (5 bases). Per the germline V gene, CDR1 is DFQATT and CDR2 is SNEGSKA (reference sequence). This CDR3 contains 16 residues. V lost 3 bases and J 0 bases, leaving 14 bases between the germline ends. CDR3 amino acids: CSARRGRGATNEKLFF. In DNA form, the CDR3 reads TGCAGTGCTAGGAGGGGAAGGGGCGCAACTAATGAAAAACTGTTTTTT.

On this clonotype: In this CDR3 the conserved last residue, phenylalanine or tryptophan, is missing, so a read error is likely. No DNA is shown, since the ends of the CDR3 on it are uncertain; the CDR3 is the one TCRdb lists. The V call is TRBV29-1, the J call TRBJ1-4. CDR1 is SQVTM, CDR2 ANQGSEA, per germline. Counting both end residues, the CDR3 totals 8 amino acids. The CDR3 loop is CSAAPGDY.

This clonotype was counted at least ten times. The chain couples TRBV2 to TRBJ2-5; possibly TRBD2 for D (6 bases). V was cut by 4 bases and J by 3 bases, with 9 bases left in between. The CDR3 is 13 amino acids. CDR1 is SNHLY, CDR2 FYNNEI, per germline. In DNA, the CDR3 is TGTGCCAGCAGTGGAATAGCGGAAGAGACCCAGTACTTC. As protein: CASSGIAEETQYF. The complete variable domain, with remaining parts taken from reference TRBV2 and TRBJ2-5, reads EPEVTQTPSHQVTQMGQEVILRCVPISNHLYFYWYRQILGQKVEFLVSFYNNEISEKSEIFDDQFSVERPDGSNFTLKIRSTKLEDSAMYFCASSGIAEETQYFGPGTRLLVL.

In this sample, this clonotype turned up a few times. The chain combines TRBV9 with TRBJ1-3, with D perhaps matching TRBD1 (6 bases). V shed 3 bases and J shed 2 bases, with 18 bases lying between them. The CDR3 covers 17 residues. The germline CDR1 and CDR2 sequences are SGDLS and YYNGEE. The CDR3 DNA reads TGTGCCAGCAGCGAGGGGGGAAGGGGGTTGGCTGGAAACACCATATATTTT. This codes for CASSEGGRGLAGNTIYF.

Notes on this clonotype: The germline gene is not matched at one end of the junction; a read error may be the cause. The chain carries TRBV10-3 and TRBJ1-6; TRBD1 might be the D (6 bases). Germline CDR1 and CDR2: ENHRY and SYGVKD. This CDR3 region has 14 residues. CDR3 amino acids: CASSVTGRNSPLHF. As DNA, the CDR3 is TGTGCCAGCAGTGTCACAGGGAGAAATTCACCCCTCCACTTT.

The chain couples TRBV11-2 to TRBJ1-1, with D possibly matching TRBD1 (5 bases). V lost 5 bases, J lost 3 bases, and 28 bases lay in between. This CDR3 has 19 residues. CDR1 SGHAT and CDR2 FQNNGV come from the germline V gene. The CDR3 sequence: CASSRRPGLRVHGYTEAFF. The CDR3 nucleotides read TGTGCCAGCAGCCGACGACCGGGACTCAGGGTCCATGGGTACACTGAAGCTTTCTTT.

This clonotype appeared once. V and J are TRBV7-7 and TRBJ2-2, with D possibly TRBD1 on 6 matching bases. The V end lost 5 bases, the J end lost 1 base, and 11 bases lay between the germline ends. The CDR3 is 15 residues long. CDR1 and CDR2 (germline): SSHAT, FNYEAQ (reference sequence). CDR3 protein: CASSPGVGNTGELFF. DNA for the CDR3: TGTGCCAGCAGCCCAGGGGTTGGGAACACCGGGGAGCTGTTTTTT.

There are many counts of this clonotype. The gene calls are TRBV5-1 and TRBJ2-2, with D possibly matching TRBD2 (6 bases). The CDR3 is made up of 15 amino acids. Trimming removed 2 bases from V and 0 bases from J, with 8 bases in between. Germline CDR1 is SGHRS and CDR2 is YFSETQ. CDR3 amino acids: CASSFGTSNTGELFF. The CDR3 DNA reads as TGCGCCAGCAGCTTCGGGACTTCGAACACCGGGGAGCTGTTTTTT.

The sample holds a few counts of this clonotype. The chain carries TRBV20-1 and TRBJ1-3; no reliable D call. The germline V and J ends were trimmed by 0 bases and 0 bases, with 9 bases remaining between them. There are 15 residues in the CDR3. Looked up from germline, CDR1 is DFQATT and CDR2 is SNEGSKA (reference sequence). The CDR3 loop is CSARDRFTSGNTIYF. The CDR3 nucleotides are TGCAGTGCTAGAGACCGATTTACCTCTGGAAACACCATATATTTT.

This chain uses TRBV7-9 with TRBJ2-6; D not resolved. This CDR3 has 14 residues. Trimming took 0 bases from V and 4 from J, leaving 4 bases between them. Germline CDR1 SEHNR, CDR2 FQNEAQ (reference sequence). The CDR3: CASSLAQGANVLTF. CDR3 coding DNA: TGTGCCAGCAGCTTAGCCCAGGGGGCCAACGTCCTGACTTTC.